Listed below are T cell receptor beta chains from one sample, sequenced in a study of OX40 agonist ivuxolimab in advanced cancers. Libraries were prepared by immunoSEQ multiplex PCR; TCRdb keeps only in-frame clonotypes and omits some of them. Of about 62,000 clones listed, under 95% were seen once; the top ten hold less than 0.7%. The sequences come from CD4+ or CD8+ T cells sorted from blood, collected in a trial of the OX40 agonist ivuxolimab. The receptors originated from an adult with an advanced solid tumor such as melanoma, head and neck, liver or kidney cancer. CDR3s include the opening cysteine and the closing phenylalanine or tryptophan. The order of the fields is J gene, clone size, D gene, V gene, CDR3 DNA, CDR3 protein. The D gene is left open where the match is weak. Size tells how often a clone was seen (once, few, many) or the class of an expanded clone, and some rows leave it out.

TRBJ2-3,once,TRBD2,TRBV2,TGTGCCAGCAGCCGGACTAGCGGGGGGTCGGCAGATACGCAGTATTTT,CASSRTSGGSADTQYF
TRBJ1-2,.,TRBD1,TRBV4-2,TGTGCCAGCAGCCAAAGCCCAGGCGGGACAGAGAACTATGGCTACACCTTC,CASSQSPGGTENYGYTF
TRBJ2-3,once,.,TRBV7-8,TGTGCCAGCAGCTTAGAGGTATCCTATACGCAGTATTTT,CASSLEVSYTQYF
TRBJ2-7,.,TRBD2,TRBV10-1,TGCGCCGCACCCGGGACTAGGACACACTACGAGCAGTACTTC,CAAPGTRTHYEQYF
TRBJ2-5,.,.,TRBV6-5,TGTGCCAGCAGTTACTCAAAACAGCGGGAGACCCAGTACTTC,CASSYSKQRETQYF
TRBJ2-7,.,TRBD2,TRBV7-2,TGTGCCAGCAGCTTAGTGGGGCTAGCGGGAGACTACGAGCAGTACTTC,CASSLVGLAGDYEQYF
TRBJ2-3,once,.,TRBV6-5,TGTGCCAGCAGTCGCCTAAGGGGTACGCAGTATTTT,CASSRLRGTQYF
TRBJ1-1,.,TRBD1,TRBV30,TGTGCCTGGAGCAAGGCCCAGGGGGGGCAAATGAACACTGAAGCTTTCTTT,CAWSKAQGGQMNTEAFF
TRBJ1-4,.,TRBD1,TRBV6-6,TGTGCCAGCACCATCGGGACAGGGGGCCAAAAACTGTTTTTT,CASTIGTGGQKLFF
TRBJ2-1,.,TRBD2,TRBV6-1,TGTGCCAGCGGACTCTCTAGCGGGAGTAGCAATGAGCAGTTCTTC,CASGLSSGSSNEQFF
TRBJ2-1,.,.,TRBV7-9,TGTGCCAGCAGCTTAGACACGTTGGATGAGCAGTTCTTC,CASSLDTLDEQFF
TRBJ1-1,.,.,TRBV28,TGTGCCAGCATAGAAAGGGTTGGTTTGATGAACACTGAAGCTTTCTTT,CASIERVGLMNTEAFF
TRBJ2-5,.,TRBD1,TRBV25-1,TGTGCCAGCAGTGAATGGACAGGGAAGCCTGAGACCCAGTACTTC,CASSEWTGKPETQYF
TRBJ2-7,.,TRBD1,TRBV5-1,TGCGCCAGCAGCGACAGGGGCCCGTCCTACGAGCAGTACTTC,CASSDRGPSYEQYF
TRBJ2-5,.,.,TRBV7-6,TGTGCCAGCACTTCAGCTTTCCCCCAAGAGACCCAGTACTTC,CASTSAFPQETQYF
TRBJ2-5,.,.,TRBV30,TGTGCCTGGGCCCAGCTTATGGAGACCCAGTACTTC,CAWAQLMETQYF
TRBJ2-5,few,.,TRBV5-1,TGCGCCAGCAGCTTGTTGGGGTCCCAAGAGACCCAGTACTTC,CASSLLGSQETQYF
TRBJ1-1,.,.,TRBV7-9,TGTGCCAGCAGCTTTACCCCTTCGTCGACTGAAGCTTTCTTT,CASSFTPSSTEAFF
TRBJ2-3,.,TRBD2,TRBV2,TGTGCCAGCAGTGCGCAGCGGGGGGGCACAGATACGCAGTATTTT,CASSAQRGGTDTQYF
TRBJ2-7,.,.,TRBV6-5,TGTGCCAGCAGTTCCCCCGGCGCGCAGTACTTC,CASSSPGAQYF
TRBJ1-1,.,TRBD1,TRBV4-2,TGTGCCAGCAGCCAAGCGGGTGGAGGGGACAGAGGGAACACTGAAGCTTTCTTT,CASSQAGGGDRGNTEAFF
TRBJ2-2,.,TRBD2,TRBV7-3,TGTGCCAGCGGGACTAGCGGGAACACCGGGGAGCTGTTTTTT,CASGTSGNTGELFF
TRBJ2-7,.,.,TRBV10-3,TGTGCCAGCTACGCGGGGACAGTCTCCTACGAGCAGTACTTC,CASYAGTVSYEQYF
TRBJ2-3,.,.,TRBV11-2,TGTGCCAGCAGCTTAGCGGGGAGCACAGATACGCAGTATTTT,CASSLAGSTDTQYF
TRBJ1-2,.,TRBD1,TRBV6-6,TGTGCCAGCAAATCCGGGACAGGGGGCACCTATGGCTACACCTTC,CASKSGTGGTYGYTF
TRBJ1-1,.,.,TRBV6-5,TGTGCCAGCAGTGAAAGGGGCCTAGGGGCTTTCTTT,CASSERGLGAFF
TRBJ2-3,.,TRBD1,TRBV11-2,TGTGCCAGCAGCTTATATGGGACAGACACAGATACGCAGTATTTT,CASSLYGTDTDTQYF
TRBJ2-7,.,.,TRBV10-1,TGCGCCAGCAGTGGGGATGTAGTAGGCGAGCAGTACTTC,CASSGDVVGEQYF
TRBJ1-1,.,.,TRBV11-1,TGTGCCAGCAGGGCCGGGGCTGAAGCTTTCTTT,CASRAGAEAFF
TRBJ1-1,.,TRBD1,TRBV19,TGTGCCAGTAGTACTGACCGTCAGGGGGGAGCTTTCTTT,CASSTDRQGGAFF
TRBJ1-2,.,.,TRBV19,TGTGCCAGTAGTTATGATGGCCTTACTGGCTACACCTTC,CASSYDGLTGYTF
TRBJ2-3,.,TRBD2,TRBV5-1,TGCGCCAGCAGTGTGGCGGGACTAGTAATCAGCACAGATACGCAGTATTTT,CASSVAGLVISTDTQYF
TRBJ2-5,.,.,TRBV4-1,TGCGCCAGCAGCCAAGCAGACCTAGCAAGAGAGACCCAGTACTTC,CASSQADLARETQYF
TRBJ1-1,.,.,TRBV6-1,TGTGCCAGCACCCAAGGGGTGGGGACTGAAGCTTTCTTT,CASTQGVGTEAFF
TRBJ1-1,.,.,TRBV2,TGTGCCAGCAGTTACACTGAAGCTTTCTTT,CASSYTEAFF
TRBJ2-3,.,.,TRBV27,TGTGCCAGCAGCTCCGACGGCAGGACGCTAGGCACAGATACGCAGTATTTT,CASSSDGRTLGTDTQYF
TRBJ2-7,.,.,TRBV10-2,TGCGCCAGCAGTGACGGGGCGTACGAGCAGTACTTC,CASSDGAYEQYF